Below are 14 T cell receptor beta chains sequenced from a single sample in a study of human T cells and chemical hapten exposure. The time point is: patch test 2, 6 weeks after DPC sensitization. Indicated treatment: therapeutic diphenylcyclopropenone sensitization with weekly scalp DPC. TCRdb called the RACE reads again in MiXCR, with one record for every CDR3 protein. The sample shows under 450,000 distinct CDR3 sequences, about 6.3% of them seen only once. The sample in question was whole blood, obtained in connection with sensitization to the hapten diphenylcyclopropenone (DPC). These receptors were collected from a woman under 30 with alopecia areata. Some clones in this sample may be carry-over from other donors' samples.

This clonotype was counted at least ten times. This chain connects TRBV9 to TRBJ1-4; 9 positions agree with TRBD1. The CDR3 sequence is 16 residues long. With V trimmed by 4 bases and J by 5 bases, 9 bases remained unmatched. Germline V gene sequence: CDR1 SGDLS, CDR2 YYNGEE. CDR3 in amino acids: CASSPRRQGGNEKLFF. In DNA form, the CDR3 reads TGTGCCAGCAGCCCGAGAAGACAGGGGGGAAATGAAAAACTGTTTTTT.

This chain connects TRBV15 to TRBJ2-7; possible D gene TRBD2, 6 bases. The germline V and J ends were trimmed by 0 bases and 4 bases, with 13 bases remaining between them. In germline, CDR1 is LNHNV, CDR2 YYDKDF (reference sequence). The CDR3 totals 15 residues. CDR3 sequence: CATSRDREAGYEQYF. The CDR3 coding sequence is TGTGCCACCAGCAGAGATCGAGAGGCGGGGTACGAGCAGTACTTC.

The chain combines TRBV11-2 with TRBJ2-7, with 8 bases fitting TRBD1. Looked up from germline, CDR1 is SGHAT and CDR2 is FQNNGV. This CDR3 contains 17 residues. V shed 5 bases and J 4 bases; nucleotides not matched to a gene: 16. CDR3 in DNA: TGTGCCAGCAGCCCCCGGACAGGGCGCTTCTCCCATTACGAGCAGTACTTC. It encodes CASSPRTGRFSHYEQYF.

The V and J genes are TRBV11-2 and TRBJ2-3, with 7 bases matching TRBD2. This CDR3 has 15 residues. The V segment lost 5 bases and the J segment 6 bases; nucleotides outside the gene matches: 11. Germline-derived CDR1 and CDR2 are SGHAT and FQNNGV. The CDR3 loop is CASSPGTTIIDTQYF. The CDR3 DNA reads TGTGCCAGCAGCCCCGGGACTACAATTATCGATACGCAGTATTTT. The full variable domain, with the rest looked up from reference TRBV11-2 and TRBJ2-3, is EAGVAQSPRYKIIEKRQSVAFWCNPISGHATLYWYQQILGQGPKLLIQFQNNGVVDDSQLPKDRFSAERLKGVDSTLKIQPAKLEDSAVYLCASSPGTTIIDTQYFGPGTRLTVL.

There are many counts of this clonotype. The V and J genes are TRBV28 and TRBJ1-1; D ambiguous. The ends were cut back, 3 bases at V and 5 bases at J, with 10 bases in the middle. CDR1 is MDHEN and CDR2 is SYDVKM in the germline V gene. This CDR3 has 13 amino acids. CDR3 region: CASSFDGGTEAFF. CDR3 sequence (DNA): TGTGCCAGCAGTTTCGATGGAGGGACTGAAGCTTTCTTT.

This clonotype was seen a handful of times. The gene calls are TRBV7-2 and TRBJ2-3; perhaps TRBD2 as D (6 bases). CDR3 size: 18 residues. Trimming cost V 4 bases and J 2 bases, with 22 bases left between them. Germline V gives CDR1 SGHTA, CDR2 FQGNSA. CDR3 region: CASSWRLSSDQTTDTQYF. The DNA for the CDR3 is TGTGCCAGCAGCTGGAGACTCTCTAGCGATCAGACCACAGATACGCAGTATTTT.

This clonotype was observed a few times. The chain links TRBV7-2 to TRBJ1-6; 9 bases are a match to TRBD1. The CDR3 contains 16 residues. The germline V gene encodes CDR1 SGHTA and CDR2 FQGNSA. The trim removed 5 bases at V and 7 bases at J, leaving 9 bases unmatched. CDR3 DNA: TGTGCCAGCAGCCCGACAGGGGGACGGGGGAATTCACCCCTCCACTTT. It encodes CASSPTGGRGNSPLHF.

Concerning this clonotype itself: The junction differs from germline at one of its ends, possibly a read error. The chain uses TRBV7-6 and TRBJ2-2, with TRBD1 matching over 7 bases. Per germline, CDR1 SGHVS and CDR2 FNYEAQ. CDR3 length: 16 residues. The CDR3: CTSSLGPGDRPGELFF. CDR3 sequence (DNA): TGTACCAGCAGCTTAGGTCCAGGGGACAGACCCGGGGAGCTGTTTTTT.

This clonotype appeared many times. The chain links TRBV7-9 to TRBJ2-3; D unresolved. V gave up 4 bases and J gave up 2 bases, with 4 bases separating them. The CDR3 has 12 residues. Germline lookup yields CDR1 SEHNR and CDR2 FQNEAQ (reference sequence). CDR3 DNA sequence: TGTGCCAGCAGCTCCATCACAGATACGCAGTATTTT. Its protein is CASSSITDTQYF.

This clonotype was found many times. This chain joins TRBV5-1 and TRBJ1-1; D unresolved. Germline lookup yields CDR1 SGHRS and CDR2 YFSETQ. The CDR3 runs to 14 residues. V gave up 2 bases and J gave up 1 base, with 9 bases separating them. CDR3 residues: CASSFERSNTEAFF. The CDR3, as DNA: TGCGCCAGCAGCTTTGAACGGTCGAACACTGAAGCTTTCTTT.

This rearrangement joins TRBV10-3 to TRBJ2-7, with a possible D match to TRBD1 (6 bases). CDR3 length: 11 residues. V was trimmed by 8 bases and J by 4 bases, leaving 9 bases between them. Germline assignment: CDR1 ENHRY and CDR2 SYGVKD. The DNA for the CDR3 is TGTGCCATCGCAGGACAGTACGAGCAGTACTTC. Translation: CAIAGQYEQYF.

This clonotype was seen at least ten times. The V and J genes are TRBV18 and TRBJ2-7, with no clear D. The germline V gene has CDR1 KGHSH and CDR2 LQKENI. CDR3 length equals 12 residues. V lost 2 bases and J 3 bases, leaving 5 bases between the germline ends. CDR3 protein: CASSPAGYEQYF. In DNA form, the CDR3 reads TGTGCCAGCTCACCAGCAGGCTACGAGCAGTACTTC.

In its sample, this clonotype was seen a few times. The rearrangement uses TRBV10-3 and TRBJ1-2, with D uncertain. Germline CDR1 reads ENHRY; CDR2 reads SYGVKD. This CDR3 has 13 amino acids. V was clipped by 4 bases and J by 4 bases, with 10 bases between them. CDR3 DNA: TGTGCCATCAGTGTAGCCCCCCGCTATGGCTACACCTTC. Amino acids: CAISVAPRYGYTF.

Comments on this clonotype: A much larger clone lies a single base off, so this may be a read error. The rearrangement joins TRBV7-3 to TRBJ2-2, with TRBD1 matching 7 bases. The CDR3 spans 17 residues. Germline assignment: CDR1 SGHTA and CDR2 FQGTGA. V gave up 0 bases and J gave up 3 bases; unmatched junction bases: 7. The CDR3 region is CASSLTGTATDTGELFF. DNA for the CDR3: TGTGCCAGCAGCTTAACCGGGACAGCCACGGACACCGGGGAGCTGTTTTTT.